Listed here is a single T cell receptor beta chain. Its antigen remains unknown. The sample comes from a study of T cells in localized non-small cell lung cancer. The data were produced by immunoSEQ multiplex PCR, yet TCRdb's version contains in-frame clones alone and is incomplete. The sample has around 21,000 clones, roughly 84% seen once. Study-wide results and limits: The study found T cell clonality highest in uninvolved adjacent lung, above tumor. Adjacent lung tissue had a median about 60 of the top 100 clones found in the tumor. Longer overall survival associated with higher blood T cell density; shorter survival with higher adjacent-lung clonality. Heterogeneity cannot be ruled out, as sequencing used one tumor region only.

Sample: peripheral blood, taken before any cancer treatment. The source is a man between 35 and 75 years old with stage I lung adenocarcinoma.

CDR3 nucleotide sequence: TGTGCCAGCAGCTCACGGGGGAGTTACAATGAGCAGTTCTTC. Translation: CASSSRGSYNEQFF. The chain uses TRBV5-8 and TRBJ2-1, with D perhaps TRBD2 (6 bases). Trimming took off 3 bases at V and 4 bases at J, with 11 bases between the two ends. The CDR3 runs 14 residues. Germline loops: CDR1 SGHTS, CDR2 YDEGEE.